The 5 T cell receptor beta chains reported below all come from one sample, sequenced in a study of blood T cells in healthy people across ages. Primed by a sample-barcoded 5' primer and a J-beta primer mix, a second PCR proceeded for about 6 to 12 cycles. TCRdb independently ran MiXCR on the 5' RACE reads; one entry per CDR3 protein. The data show hundreds of thousands of distinct CDR3 sequences, with 29% seen just once and 15% to 20% held by the top ten. Sample: blood. The receptors were gathered from a woman of 80 years or more in good health.

This clonotype was observed at least ten times. This rearrangement joins TRBV7-2 to TRBJ2-1, with 7 bases matching TRBD2. The ends lost 9 bases at V and 7 bases at J; junction bases unmatched: 9. CDR1 is SGHTA and CDR2 is FQGNSA in the germline V gene. This CDR3 has 13 amino acids. CDR3 sequence reads: CASLSGVENEQFF. CDR3 DNA sequence: TGTGCCAGTCTGAGCGGGGTGGAAAATGAGCAGTTCTTC.

The V call is TRBV19, the J call TRBJ2-3; tentative D call: TRBD1 (8 bases). Germline V lookup: CDR1 LNHDA, CDR2 SQIVND (reference sequence). This CDR3 comprises 18 residues. Trimming cost V 5 bases and J 6 bases, with 27 bases left between them. The CDR3 sequence: CASSPRSGQGGIRDTQYF. In DNA form, the CDR3 reads TGTGCCAGTAGTCCACGAAGCGGACAGGGAGGGATTAGGGATACGCAGTATTTT. The whole variable domain, remainder taken from reference TRBV19 and TRBJ2-3, is DGGITQSPKYLFRKEGQNVTLSCEQNLNHDAMYWYRQDPGQGLRLIYYSQIVNDFQKGDIAEGYSVSREKKESFPLTVTSAQKNPTAFYLCASSPRSGQGGIRDTQYFGPGTRLTVL.

CDR3 loop: CASSRRVAGGRDTQYF. In DNA form, the CDR3 reads TGTGCCAGCAGCCGAAGGGTAGCGGGAGGGCGGGATACGCAGTATTTT. This chain joins TRBV7-2 and TRBJ2-3; TRBD2 aligns across 11 bases. V gave up 5 bases and J gave up 6 bases; unmatched junction bases: 10. Germline CDR1 SGHTA, CDR2 FQGNSA. This CDR3 comprises 16 residues.

The sample holds many counts of this clonotype. The chain employs TRBV2 and TRBJ2-7; perhaps D is TRBD1 or TRBD2 (6 bases each). CDR3 length: 12 residues. Germline lookup yields CDR1 SNHLY and CDR2 FYNNEI. V gave up 5 bases and J gave up 2 bases, with 7 bases separating them. The CDR3, as DNA: TGTGCCAGCAGTAGGGGGGCCTACGAGCAGTACTTC. Residues: CASSRGAYEQYF.

Concerning this clonotype itself: A much larger clone sits a single nucleotide away, making a read error possible. J is TRBJ2-3 and V is TRBV7-2; D may be TRBD1 or TRBD2 (5 bases each). V was pared by 5 bases and J by 4 bases, with 16 bases between. The germline gives CDR1 SGHTA, CDR2 FQGNSA. The CDR3 consists of 15 residues. The CDR3 protein is CASSLGPARADTQYF. CDR3 nucleotide sequence: TGTGCCAGCAGCCTGGGACCAGCGAGGGCAGATACGCAGTATTTT.